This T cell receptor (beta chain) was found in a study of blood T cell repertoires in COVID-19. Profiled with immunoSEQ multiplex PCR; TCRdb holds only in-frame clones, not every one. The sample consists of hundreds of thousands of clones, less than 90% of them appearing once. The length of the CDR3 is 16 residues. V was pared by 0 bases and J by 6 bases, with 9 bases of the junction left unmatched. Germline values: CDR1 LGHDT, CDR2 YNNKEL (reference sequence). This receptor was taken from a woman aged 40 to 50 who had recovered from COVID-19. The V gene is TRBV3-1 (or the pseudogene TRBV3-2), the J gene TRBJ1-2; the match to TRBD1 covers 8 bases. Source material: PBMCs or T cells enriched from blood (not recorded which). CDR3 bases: TGTGCCAGCAGCCAAGATTTGGATCAGGGGGCAGATGGCTACACCTTC. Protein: CASSQDLDQGADGYTF.